Below, 28 T cell receptor beta chains from the same sample are listed, as sequenced in a study of response to subunit inactivated influenza vaccine. Each CDR3 protein gets one entry after TCRdb re-called the RT-PCR reads with MiXCR. The profile shows 450,000 to 500,000 distinct CDR3 sequences, roughly 9.8% of them singletons. The sample in question was PBMCs from blood, obtained about 6 weeks after vaccination. The receptors derive from a middle-aged man who received an inactivated influenza vaccine.

This clonotype was picked up many times. The chain uses TRBV29-1 and TRBJ2-2, with a possible D match to TRBD2 (6 bases). V lost 1 base, J lost 6 bases, and 15 bases lay in between. The CDR3 totals 15 residues. Germline assignment: CDR1 SQVTM and CDR2 ANQGSEA. The CDR3 DNA is TGCAGCGTTGAAGGGATCGGGAGTGTAGCCGGGGAGCTGTTTTTT. Amino acid sequence: CSVEGIGSVAGELFF.

This clonotype occurred many times. The chain joins TRBV9 to TRBJ2-3; 9 positions agree with TRBD1. The V gene end was trimmed by 4 bases and the J gene end by 0 bases; junction bases not matched to a gene: 6. This CDR3 comprises 16 residues. CDR1 is SGDLS, CDR2 YYNGEE, per germline. The CDR3 nucleotides are TGTGCCAGCAGCTCCAACAGGGGGCCCAGCACAGATACGCAGTATTTT. It is translated as CASSSNRGPSTDTQYF. The whole variable domain, remainder taken from reference TRBV9 and TRBJ2-3, is DSGVTQTPKHLITATGQRVTLRCSPRSGDLSVYWYQQSLDQGLQFLIQYYNGEERAKGNILERFSAQQFPDLHSELNLSSLELGDSALYFCASSSNRGPSTDTQYFGPGTRLTVL.

V usage is TRBV18 and J usage is TRBJ1-2; TRBD1 agrees at 9 bases. Trimming cost V 3 bases and J 8 bases; bases outside gene matches: 10. CDR3 length: 15 amino acids. Germline V lookup: CDR1 KGHSH, CDR2 LQKENI. The CDR3 region is CASSPKNRGLQGYTF. The CDR3 nucleotides read TGTGCCAGCTCACCTAAGAACAGGGGGCTCCAAGGCTACACCTTC.

The chain carries TRBV5-6 and TRBJ1-2, with D possibly being TRBD1 (5 bases). The CDR3 spans 14 residues. The V and J ends lost 4 bases and 0 bases respectively, with 10 bases between them. The V gene's germline CDR1 is SGHDT and CDR2 YYEEEE. The DNA for the CDR3 is TGTGCCAGCAGCCCCCGGGGGGCTAACTATGGCTACACCTTC. Amino acids: CASSPRGANYGYTF.

The gene calls are TRBV18 and TRBJ2-6; D ambiguous. Trimming cost V 2 bases and J 4 bases, with 6 bases left between them. The CDR3 spans 14 residues. Germline lookup yields CDR1 KGHSH and CDR2 LQKENI. As DNA, the CDR3 is TGTGCCAGCTCACCAGAATCGGGGGCCAACGTCCTGACTTTC. Its translation: CASSPESGANVLTF.

This clonotype came up a few times. This chain connects TRBV20-1 to TRBJ1-4; the D gene is possibly TRBD1 (6 bases). V shed 5 bases and J shed 8 bases, with 15 bases lying between them. Germline V lookup: CDR1 DFQATT, CDR2 SNEGSKA (reference sequence). This CDR3 has 13 residues. The CDR3 coding sequence is TGCAGTGCTCCCGAGGGGGGCCGGGAAAAACTGTTTTTT. This translates into CSAPEGGREKLFF.

The CDR3 DNA reads TGCGCCAGCAGCTTCGGTGAAGGGAATCAGCCCCAGCATTTT. It encodes CASSFGEGNQPQHF. V usage is TRBV5-1 and J usage is TRBJ1-5; D is unclear. This CDR3 contains 14 residues. Trimming pared 2 bases from V and 4 bases from J, leaving 10 bases between. Germline V gene lookup returns CDR1 SGHRS and CDR2 YFSETQ. Full variable domain (missing parts from reference TRBV5-1 and TRBJ1-5): KAGVTQTPRYLIKTRGQQVTLSCSPISGHRSVSWYQQTPGQGLQFLFEYFSETQRNKGNFPGRFSGRQFSNSRSEMNVSTLELGDSALYLCASSFGEGNQPQHFGDGTRLSIL.

In its sample, this clonotype was seen a few times. The CDR3 reads CSVGAQLTDTQYF. CDR3 nucleotide sequence: TGCAGCGTAGGGGCACAGCTCACAGATACGCAGTATTTT. This chain connects TRBV29-1 to TRBJ2-3, with TRBD1 as a possible D gene (5 bases). The germline CDR1 and CDR2 sequences are SQVTM and ANQGSEA. Deletions cut 6 bases from V and 2 bases from J, with 12 bases between. The CDR3 consists of 13 residues.

CDR3 bases: TGTGCCATGAGCCTGACGACTAGCGGGGGCCAAACAGATACGCAGTATTTT. Translation gives CAMSLTTSGGQTDTQYF. This chain uses TRBV4-2 with TRBJ2-3; 12 positions agree with TRBD2. This CDR3 region has 17 residues. After removal of 10 bases from V and 3 bases from J, the junction contained 14 bases not matched to a gene. Germline CDR1 and CDR2: LGHNA and YNFKEQ.

At least ten counts were recorded for this clonotype. V gene TRBV6-5 combines with J gene TRBJ2-7, with D possibly being TRBD2 (5 bases). The CDR3 runs to 15 residues. V was trimmed by 0 bases and J by 3 bases, leaving 12 bases between them. Germline V lookup: CDR1 MNHEY, CDR2 SVGAGI. In DNA, the CDR3 is TGTGCCAGCAGTTACTCGAGCCTGGGGAGCTACGAGCAGTACTTC. It encodes CASSYSSLGSYEQYF.

The chain employs TRBV6-1 and TRBJ2-7; 12 bases agree with TRBD2. There are 15 residues in the CDR3. The germline V gene has CDR1 MNHNS and CDR2 SASEGT. V lost 6 bases to trimming and J lost 2 bases; unmatched junction nucleotides: 5. In DNA form, the CDR3 reads TGTGCCAGCAGGCGACTAGCGGGGGCCCCCTACGAGCAGTACTTC. Translation gives CASRRLAGAPYEQYF.

This clonotype was recorded a few times. J is TRBJ2-3 and V is TRBV5-1; tentatively, D is TRBD2 (7 bases). Germline-derived CDR1 and CDR2 are SGHRS and YFSETQ. Trimming cost V 6 bases and J 6 bases, with 23 bases left between them. The length of the CDR3 is 16 residues. The CDR3 coding sequence is TGCGCCAGCACCACGGGAGACGGGGGGCGAGGCGATACGCAGTATTTT. It translates to CASTTGDGGRGDTQYF.

This chain links TRBV11-2 with TRBJ2-1; 8 bases fit TRBD1. V dropped 4 bases and J dropped 1; count of bases not matched to a gene: 6. Germline lookup yields CDR1 SGHAT and CDR2 FQNNGV. The CDR3 covers 16 residues. CDR3 amino acids: CASSSRTGPSYNEQFF. The DNA of the CDR3 is TGTGCCAGCAGCTCAAGGACAGGGCCATCCTACAATGAGCAGTTCTTC.

The genes are TRBV20-1 and TRBJ2-5, with D perhaps matching TRBD1 or TRBD2 (5 bases each). CDR3 size: 14 residues. Germline CDR1 is DFQATT and CDR2 is SNEGSKA (reference sequence). V was shortened by 3 bases and J by 7 bases, with 18 bases between the two germline ends. The CDR3 loop is CSASRGRIGVTQYF. The CDR3 DNA is TGCAGTGCTAGCCGGGGCCGGATTGGTGTGACCCAGTACTTC.

CDR3 DNA sequence: TGTGCCAGCAGCCCCGGGAGGGGGCCGGGAGAAGAGACCCAGTACTTC. This sequence encodes CASSPGRGPGEETQYF. This chain connects TRBV7-9 to TRBJ2-5; the D gene is possibly TRBD2 (8 bases). CDR3 length equals 16 residues. The V and J ends lost 5 bases and 3 bases respectively, with 19 bases between them. CDR1 SEHNR and CDR2 FQNEAQ come from the germline V gene (reference sequence).

This clonotype was found a few times. The chain is built from TRBV5-1 and TRBJ1-6; perhaps TRBD1 as D (5 bases). The CDR3 spans 15 residues. The germline V gene encodes CDR1 SGHRS and CDR2 YFSETQ. Trimming cost V 0 bases and J 7 bases, with 11 bases left between them. CDR3 in amino acids: CASSLGGGANSPLHF. The CDR3 DNA follows: TGCGCCAGCAGCTTGGGGGGAGGGGCGAATTCACCCCTCCACTTT.

The chain joins TRBV6-5 to TRBJ2-3; D is unresolved. V was trimmed by 3 bases and J by 0 bases, leaving 10 bases between them. There are 15 residues in the CDR3. The V gene's germline CDR1 is MNHEY and CDR2 SVGAGI. This chain's CDR3 is CASSYVGLSTDTQYF. The CDR3 coding sequence is TGTGCCAGCAGTTATGTAGGGCTAAGCACAGATACGCAGTATTTT.

This clonotype came up a few times. CDR3 in amino acids: CASSLLGPTEAFF. The CDR3 DNA reads as TGCGCCAGCAGCTTGCTGGGGCCCACTGAAGCTTTCTTT. The chain couples TRBV5-1 to TRBJ1-1; D possibly corresponds to TRBD1 (5 bases). Looked up from germline, CDR1 is SGHRS and CDR2 is YFSETQ. The CDR3 has 13 amino acids. V was shortened by 1 base and J by 4 bases, with 8 bases between the two germline ends.

A few counts support this clonotype. This chain uses TRBV21-1 with TRBJ2-5; the DNA was not compared with TRBD2, the D call given in the table. TRBV21-1 is noted as a pseudogene. This CDR3 is 21 amino acids long. Written as DNA, the CDR3 is TGTGCCAGCAGCAAAACCCTAGGGCTAGCGTGGTGGAGAGGAGTCCGAGAGACCCAGTACTTC. This gives the protein CASSKTLGLAWWRGVRETQYF.

This clonotype was recorded at least ten times. The chain combines TRBV7-2 with TRBJ2-3; D gene uncertain. This CDR3 is 13 amino acids long. Germline CDR1 reads SGHTA; CDR2 reads FQGNSA. Trimming took off 2 bases at V and 6 bases at J, with 9 bases between the two ends. CDR3 in DNA: TGTGCCAGCAGCTTATTCCCTACGGATACGCAGTATTTT. Translating it yields CASSLFPTDTQYF. Looking up the rest from reference TRBV7-2 and TRBJ2-3 gives the full variable domain: GAGVSQSPSNKVTEKGKDVELRCDPISGHTALYWYRQSLGQGLEFLIYFQGNSAPDKSGLPSDRFSAERTGGSVSTLTIQRTQQEDSAVYLCASSLFPTDTQYFGPGTRLTVL.

This clonotype was seen at least ten times. The chain employs TRBV12-3 or TRBV12-4 and TRBJ2-1; D might be TRBD1 or TRBD2, each matching 6 bases. Between the trimmed V and J ends, which lost 5 bases and 0 bases, there was a span of 17 bases. The CDR3 sequence is 17 residues long. The DNA for the CDR3 is TGTGCCAGCAGTCCCGTAGCAGGGGACTCCTCCTACAATGAGCAGTTCTTC. This gives the protein CASSPVAGDSSYNEQFF.

V is TRBV12-3 or TRBV12-4 and J is TRBJ1-2; D not resolved. The CDR3 extends over 13 amino acids. V was cut by 1 base and J by 3 bases, with 6 bases left in between. The DNA for the CDR3 is TGTGCCAGCAGTTTAGGCTCCGACTATGGCTACACCTTC. Protein sequence: CASSLGSDYGYTF.

V usage is TRBV5-1 and J usage is TRBJ1-2, with 8 nucleotides matching TRBD1. V lost 1 base, J lost 6 bases, and 8 bases stayed unmatched. The CDR3 is 15 residues long. CDR1 is SGHRS and CDR2 is YFSETQ in the germline V gene. The CDR3 reads CASSLPGGGTDGYTF. Written as DNA, the CDR3 is TGCGCCAGCAGCTTGCCAGGGGGCGGTACTGATGGCTACACCTTC.

This clonotype was detected only a few times. At one end the junction does not follow the germline gene, possibly because of a read error. This chain links TRBV14 with TRBJ2-1; unclear D gene. Germline lookup yields CDR1 SGHDN and CDR2 FVKESK. The CDR3 runs 16 residues. The CDR3 region is CASCQDLLSSYNEQFF. The CDR3, as DNA: TGTGCCAGCTGCCAAGATTTGCTAAGCTCCTACAATGAGCAGTTCTTC.

This clonotype showed up just a few times. The J gene is TRBJ2-4, the V gene TRBV29-1, with D perhaps TRBD1 or TRBD2 (5 bases each). The ends were cut back, 3 bases at V and 9 bases at J, with 9 bases in the middle. This CDR3 is 11 amino acids long. Germline V gene lookup returns CDR1 SQVTM and CDR2 ANQGSEA. Here the CDR3 reads CSVDRESIQYF. The CDR3 DNA sequence: TGCAGCGTTGACAGGGAGAGCATTCAGTACTTC.

This clonotype was recorded many times. The J gene is TRBJ2-7, the V gene TRBV29-1; TRBD2 matches at 10 bases. The CDR3 has 16 amino acids. Trimming cost V 4 bases and J 1 base; bases outside gene matches: 10. Germline V lookup: CDR1 SQVTM, CDR2 ANQGSEA. As DNA, the CDR3 is TGCAGCGTTGTTGCTTACTTAGCGGGAGGATCCTACGAGCAGTACTTC. This sequence encodes CSVVAYLAGGSYEQYF.

This clonotype was observed at least ten times. This sequence joins TRBV25-1 and TRBJ2-7, with TRBD1 identical over 8 bases. The trim removed 7 bases at V and 0 bases at J, leaving 2 bases unmatched. Germline lookup yields CDR1 MGHDK and CDR2 SYGVNS. This CDR3 is built from 13 residues. The DNA of the CDR3 is TGTGCCAGCACGGACAGGGCCTCCTACGAGCAGTACTTC. This encodes CASTDRASYEQYF.

There are many counts of this clonotype. The J gene is TRBJ2-7, the V gene TRBV27; the D is unclear. This CDR3 is built from 13 residues. Germline-derived CDR1 and CDR2 are MNHEY and SMNVEV (reference sequence). With 3 bases removed from V and 2 bases from J, the gap between germline ends came to 8 bases. CDR3 coding DNA: TGTGCCAGCAGTTTCCGACGGCCCTACGAGCAGTACTTC. The encoded protein is CASSFRRPYEQYF.